These 15 T cell receptor beta chains were all obtained from the same sample, sequenced in a study of T cells in Graves' hyperthyroidism and ophthalmopathy. Regions amplified from RNA transcripts were the TCR beta CDR3 regions. The HTBI primer set served for first-round RT-PCR of the TCR CDR3. MiXCR, applied by TCRdb to the multiplex PCR reads, yields one record per CDR3 protein. Of about 560,000 distinct CDR3 sequences listed, less than 15% were seen once; the top ten hold 11% to 15%. Input material: blood. All receptors come from a woman aged 40-49 years with Graves' hyperthyroidism.

This clonotype was seen repeatedly, ten times or more. The chain has TRBV18 and TRBJ1-1; 7 bases fit TRBD1. This CDR3 has 15 residues. J gave up 1 base and V 4 bases, and 6 bases lay outside the gene matches. Germline assignment: CDR1 KGHSH and CDR2 LQKENI. In DNA form, the CDR3 reads TGTGCCAGCTCACAAACTCGGACAGGGAACACTGAAGCTTTCTTT. Translated, it gives CASSQTRTGNTEAFF.

This chain joins TRBV19 and TRBJ1-5; possibly TRBD1 for D (6 bases). Germline CDR1 LNHDA, CDR2 SQIVND (reference sequence). CDR3 length: 18 amino acids. V lost 7 bases to trimming and J lost 0 bases, with 22 bases between them. CDR3 nucleotides: TGTGCCAGTACCCCCTCCCAAACAGGGACCTATAGCAATCAGCCCCAGCATTTT. Amino acid sequence: CASTPSQTGTYSNQPQHF.

This clonotype was picked up many times. The chain carries TRBV3-1 and TRBJ1-4; no firm D call. Germline V gene sequence: CDR1 LGHDT, CDR2 YNNKEL (reference sequence). The ends were cut back, 2 bases at V and 0 bases at J, with 7 bases in the middle. This CDR3 has 15 amino acids. The CDR3 spells CASSQNLATNEKLFF. CDR3 coding DNA: TGTGCCAGCAGCCAAAACCTTGCAACTAATGAAAAACTGTTTTTT.

This clonotype was seen many times. This chain links TRBV3-1 with TRBJ2-1, with TRBD2 identical over 12 bases. J was trimmed by 0 bases and V by 0 bases; bases with no gene match: 9. The CDR3 is 20 residues long. The germline V gene encodes CDR1 LGHDT and CDR2 YNNKEL (reference sequence). Written as DNA, the CDR3 is TGTGCCAGCAGCCAAGAAACCCCACTAGCGGGAGGCAGCTCCTACAATGAGCAGTTCTTC. Its protein product is CASSQETPLAGGSSYNEQFF.

This clonotype was picked up many times. The V gene is TRBV27, the J gene TRBJ2-3, with 7 bases aligning to TRBD2. This CDR3 has 17 residues. Germline V gene lookup returns CDR1 MNHEY and CDR2 SMNVEV (reference sequence). V shed 5 bases, J shed 9 bases, and the junction held 20 bases outside the gene matches. The CDR3 protein is CASSTNGAGERRDTQYF. CDR3 sequence (DNA): TGTGCCAGCAGTACTAATGGGGCGGGAGAGAGGAGGGACACGCAGTATTTT.

This clonotype showed up many times. J is TRBJ2-7 and V is TRBV27; D ambiguous. Germline assignment: CDR1 MNHEY and CDR2 SMNVEV (reference sequence). The CDR3 consists of 15 residues. Trimming cost V 0 bases and J 2 bases, with 11 bases left between them. In DNA, the CDR3 is TGTGCCAGCAGTTTATCCCGGCCTGCCACCTACGAGCAGTACTTC. This sequence encodes CASSLSRPATYEQYF.

This clonotype turned up a few times. This chain uses TRBV12-3 or TRBV12-4 with TRBJ2-2; 7 positions match TRBD2. The junction had 6 bases not matched to a gene; V was cut back by 7 bases and J by 4 bases. The CDR3 is 14 residues long. CDR3 loop: CASTPGGGTGELFF. The CDR3 DNA reads TGTGCCAGCACCCCCGGCGGGGGCACCGGGGAGCTGTTTTTT.

The table lists this clonotype with many counts. This chain joins TRBV5-6 and TRBJ2-7; 9 nucleotides line up with TRBD1. This CDR3 spans 14 amino acids. V lost 6 bases, J lost 2 bases, and 6 bases stayed unmatched. Germline V gene sequence: CDR1 SGHDT, CDR2 YYEEEE. The CDR3 DNA reads as TGTGCCAGCAACCGGGACAGGGAGACCTACGAGCAGTACTTC. Translating it yields CASNRDRETYEQYF. Using reference TRBV5-6 and TRBJ2-7 for the parts outside the CDR3, the full variable domain is DAGVTQSPTHLIKTRGQQVTLRCSPKSGHDTVSWYQQALGQGPQFIFQYYEEEERQRGNFPDRFSGHQFPNYSSELNVNALLLGDSALYLCASNRDRETYEQYFGPGTRLTVT.

In its sample, this clonotype was seen a few times. For the CDR3, the DNA is TGTGCCAGCAGCCCGGGCTTAGCGGGAGAAGTGTACGAGCAGTACTTC. Its protein is CASSPGLAGEVYEQYF. The rearrangement links TRBV7-9 to TRBJ2-7; 9 nucleotides align to TRBD2. The junction had 12 bases not matched to a gene; V was cut back by 5 bases and J by 4 bases. CDR3 length: 16 residues. CDR1 SEHNR and CDR2 FQNEAQ come from the germline V gene (reference sequence).

In this sample, this clonotype turned up many times. This chain links TRBV18 with TRBJ2-7; D not resolved. Trimming took off 3 bases at V and 5 bases at J, with 11 bases between the two ends. Germline lookup yields CDR1 KGHSH and CDR2 LQKENI. The CDR3 is 13 amino acids. CDR3 nucleotides: TGTGCCAGCTCACCTCTAAGGGTCGACGAGCAGTACTTC. The encoded protein is CASSPLRVDEQYF. The full variable domain, its missing parts supplied by reference TRBV18 and TRBJ2-7, is NAGVMQNPRHLVRRRGQEARLRCSPMKGHSHVYWYRQLPEEGLKFMVYLQKENIIDESGMPKERFSAEFPKEGPSILRIQQVVRGDSAAYFCASSPLRVDEQYFGPGTRLTVT.

This clonotype was counted many times. This chain uses TRBV7-9 with TRBJ2-1; 7 nucleotides agree with TRBD2. The CDR3 is 15 residues long. V lost 1 base and J lost 7; bases outside the gene matches: 7. The germline gives CDR1 SEHNR, CDR2 FQNEAQ (reference sequence). CDR3 coding DNA: TGTGCCAGCAGCTTAGGGGAGGGAGCGGTGAATGAGCAGTTCTTC. Translated: CASSLGEGAVNEQFF.

This clonotype has ten or more counts. CDR3 protein: CSARDQGISRNYGYTF. The CDR3 DNA reads TGCAGTGCTAGAGATCAGGGAATTTCACGCAACTATGGCTACACCTTC. The chain combines TRBV20-1 with TRBJ1-2, with D perhaps TRBD1 (5 bases). The length of the CDR3 is 16 residues. Trimming left V 0 bases short and J 2 bases short, with 16 bases between. Germline-derived CDR1 and CDR2 are DFQATT and SNEGSKA (reference sequence).

This clonotype was counted at least ten times. The rearrangement uses TRBV20-1 and TRBJ2-5; 8 nucleotides line up with TRBD2. Germline V gene sequence: CDR1 DFQATT, CDR2 SNEGSKA (reference sequence). J was trimmed by 0 bases and V by 3 bases; bases with no gene match: 3. This CDR3 spans 14 amino acids. The CDR3 DNA follows: TGCAGTGCTAGGGCTAGCGGGCACCAAGAGACCCAGTACTTC. Its translation: CSARASGHQETQYF.

V gene TRBV7-9 combines with J gene TRBJ1-1, with a weak D call TRBD1 (6 bases). Trimming pared 2 bases from V and 8 bases from J, leaving 21 bases between. The length of the CDR3 is 16 residues. Looked up from germline, CDR1 is SEHNR and CDR2 is FQNEAQ (reference sequence). In DNA form, the CDR3 reads TGTGCCAGCAGCTTATTACCGCCTCCTGGGGGCTTCGAAGCTTTCTTT. Translated, it gives CASSLLPPPGGFEAFF.

This clonotype has just a few counts. As DNA, the CDR3 is TGTGCCACCAGCTTGGGACGGGGGGCGTATCAGCCCCAGCATTTT. Translating gives CATSLGRGAYQPQHF. The rearrangement joins TRBV15 to TRBJ1-5; maybe TRBD1 (6 bases). The CDR3 loop spans 15 amino acids. The V end lost 5 bases, the J end lost 5 bases, and 16 bases lay between the germline ends. The germline V gene has CDR1 LNHNV and CDR2 YYDKDF (reference sequence).